A selection of T cell receptor beta chains follows, all from one sample in a study of blood T cell repertoires in COVID-19. The assay was immunoSEQ multiplex PCR, and TCRdb's table has in-frame clones only and misses some. The sample holds about 280,000 clones, around nine tenths seen once. The material sequenced was PBMCs or T cells enriched from blood (not recorded which). The receptors come from a woman aged 55-70 years who had recovered from COVID-19. The CDR3 runs from the conserved cysteine through the conserved F or W. The D gene is left open where the match is weak. Clone size is given for some rows only: seen once, a few or many times, or a class if the clone is expanded.

d_gene	abundance	j_gene	len	v_gene	CDR3aa	CDR3nt
NA	NA	TRBJ2-5	13	TRBV27	CASSTRLDETQYF	TGTGCCAGCAGTACGCGACTAGACGAGACCCAGTACTTC
TRBD1	NA	TRBJ2-1	15	TRBV9	CASSETTGGPNEQFF	TGTGCCAGCAGCGAGACGACAGGGGGTCCAAATGAGCAGTTCTTC
NA	NA	TRBJ1-6	17	TRBV7-6	CASSRPEGEPKNSPLHF	TGTGCCAGCAGCCGACCGGAAGGGGAACCGAAAAATTCACCCCTCCACTTT
NA	NA	TRBJ2-7	12	TRBV19	CASSIWPYEQYF	TGTGCCAGTAGTATTTGGCCCTACGAGCAGTACTTC
NA	NA	TRBJ1-2	16	TRBV28	CASSLEQGPLSYGYTF	TGTGCCAGCAGTTTAGAACAGGGTCCTCTTTCCTATGGCTACACCTTC
NA	NA	TRBJ1-1	18	TRBV21-1	CASSAQVEFPVRGTEAFF	TGTGCCAGCAGCGCCCAGGTGGAGTTTCCCGTAAGAGGGACTGAAGCTTTCTTT
NA	NA	TRBJ1-3	15	TRBV5-4	CASSLGGDSGNTIYF	TGTGCCAGCAGCTTGGGGGGAGACTCTGGAAACACCATATATTTT
NA	NA	TRBJ2-1	14	TRBV5-1	CASSYGTADGEQFF	TGCGCCAGCAGCTACGGGACTGCGGACGGTGAGCAGTTCTTC
TRBD2	NA	TRBJ2-2	17	TRBV3-1/TRBV3-2	CASSQTSGSANTGELFF	TGTGCCAGCAGCCAAACTAGCGGGAGCGCGAACACCGGGGAGCTGTTTTTT
NA	NA	TRBJ2-1	12	TRBV29-1	CSVGLVSDEQFF	TGCAGCGTTGGACTAGTGAGCGATGAGCAGTTCTTC
NA	NA	TRBJ2-1	13	TRBV28	CASRGTTIYEQFF	TGTGCCAGCAGAGGGACAACCATATATGAGCAGTTCTTC
TRBD1	NA	TRBJ2-2	16	TRBV19	CASTPPGQTNTGELFF	TGTGCCAGTACTCCACCGGGACAGACGAACACCGGGGAGCTGTTTTTT
TRBD1	few	TRBJ2-5	13	TRBV6-5	CASSYQGTDHQYF	TGTGCCAGCAGTTACCAGGGGACAGATCACCAGTACTTC
TRBD1	NA	TRBJ2-3	15	TRBV18	CASSPGQGRTDTQYF	TGTGCCAGCTCACCGGGACAGGGCCGCACAGATACGCAGTATTTT